The 30 T cell receptor beta chains below come from one sample, sequenced in a study of CDR3 diversity in severe acne. TCRdb itself ran the PCR reads through MiXCR, one entry per CDR3 protein. The table lists approximately 97,000 distinct CDR3 sequences, roughly half of them singletons. Specimen: blood. The receptors were gathered from a male donor with acne.

There are a few counts of this clonotype. V gene TRBV20-1 combines with J gene TRBJ2-7; TRBD2 aligns across 14 bases. This CDR3 comprises 15 residues. Germline assignment: CDR1 DFQATT and CDR2 SNEGSKA (reference sequence). Trimming took 4 bases from V and 4 from J; bases not matched to a gene: 6. The CDR3 sequence is CSAKGLAGGVYEQYF. DNA for the CDR3: TGCAGTGCTAAAGGACTAGCGGGGGGCGTATACGAGCAGTACTTC.

Comment on this clonotype: Because the CDR3's place on the DNA is in doubt, the DNA is left out and the CDR3 is given as listed by TCRdb. The chain joins TRBV19 to TRBJ2-7; whether TRBD2, the table's D call, matches the DNA was not checked. With termini counted, the CDR3 has 23 amino acids. Germline V lookup: CDR1 LNHDA, CDR2 SQIVND (reference sequence). The chain's CDR3 is CASKRGYSNQPQHFGDGTDEQYF.

This rearrangement joins TRBV7-9 to TRBJ2-6; D ambiguous. The germline CDR1 and CDR2 sequences are SEHNR and FQNEAQ (reference sequence). CDR3 size: 11 residues. V was shortened by 4 bases and J by 10 bases, with 5 bases between the two germline ends. The DNA for the CDR3 is TGTGCCAGCAGCTCATCGAACGTCCTGACTTTC. As protein: CASSSSNVLTF.

The V and J genes are TRBV27 and TRBJ2-7; 10 positions agree with TRBD2. CDR1 and CDR2 from the germline V gene are MNHEY and SMNVEV (reference sequence). V gave up 5 bases and J gave up 5 bases; unmatched junction bases: 15. There are 17 residues in the CDR3. The CDR3 loop is CASSMHPAGGPGHEQYF. The CDR3 coding sequence is TGTGCCAGCAGTATGCATCCAGCGGGAGGGCCAGGCCACGAGCAGTACTTC.

A word on this clonotype: A much larger clonotype is one base distant, so this may be a read error. This chain connects TRBV20-1 to TRBJ2-7; possible D gene TRBD1, 6 bases. V gave up 0 bases and J gave up 4 bases, with 10 bases separating them. The CDR3 length is 13 residues. Per the germline V gene, CDR1 is DFQATT and CDR2 is SNEGSKA (reference sequence). CDR3 amino acids: CSAREVGGYEQYF. CDR3 DNA: TGCAGTGCTAGAGAGGTAGGGGGATACGAGCAGTACTTC.

This clonotype was picked up many times. The chain has TRBV20-1 and TRBJ1-2, with 10 nucleotides matching TRBD1. Losses at the gene ends were 1 base for V and 7 bases for J; bases not matched to a gene: 9. The CDR3 spans 15 residues. Germline V gene lookup returns CDR1 DFQATT and CDR2 SNEGSKA (reference sequence). This CDR3 reads CSARAPGTGVVGYTF. The CDR3, as DNA: TGCAGTGCTAGAGCTCCCGGGACAGGGGTTGTTGGCTACACCTTC.

This clonotype was observed many times. The chain couples TRBV5-1 to TRBJ2-7, with TRBD1 as a possible D gene (5 bases). The CDR3 spans 16 residues. Germline V lookup: CDR1 SGHRS, CDR2 YFSETQ. V was shortened by 3 bases and J by 3 bases, with 19 bases between the two germline ends. The CDR3 bases are TGCGCCAGCAGCTCGGATCAAAAAAGGGGTGACTACGAGCAGTACGTC. The encoded protein is CASSSDQKRGDYEQYV.

This clonotype is medium-sized by share. The chain uses TRBV9 and TRBJ2-7; tentatively, D is TRBD2 (5 bases). Trimming took off 0 bases at V and 0 bases at J, with 10 bases between the two ends. Germline V lookup: CDR1 SGDLS, CDR2 YYNGEE. This CDR3 is built from 15 residues. CDR3 sequence (DNA): TGTGCCAGCAGCGTAGGAGCGGTTGCCTCCTACGAGCAGTACTTC. It encodes CASSVGAVASYEQYF.

This clonotype was seen repeatedly, ten times or more. The chain uses TRBV20-1 and TRBJ1-6, with 9 bases aligning to TRBD1. Per germline, CDR1 DFQATT and CDR2 SNEGSKA (reference sequence). CDR3 length equals 19 residues. The V gene end was trimmed by 1 base and the J gene end by 0 bases; junction bases not matched to a gene: 10. CDR3 in DNA: TGCAGTGCTAGAGGTCCAGGGACAGGGTCCCTCTCCTATAATTCACCCCTCCACTTT. Its protein product is CSARGPGTGSLSYNSPLHF.

J is TRBJ2-7 and V is TRBV9, with TRBD2 matching 7 bases. The CDR3 contains 14 residues. J was trimmed by 7 bases and V by 0 bases; bases with no gene match: 7. Per the germline V gene, CDR1 is SGDLS and CDR2 is YYNGEE. CDR3 sequence: CASSVGDYHGEQYF. The CDR3, as DNA: TGTGCCAGCAGCGTAGGGGACTACCATGGGGAGCAGTACTTC.

This clonotype was picked up many times. The chain couples TRBV11-3 to TRBJ2-5; D is unclear. Germline assignment: CDR1 SGHNT and CDR2 YENEEA. The CDR3 extends over 13 amino acids. Trimming stripped 5 bases from V and 0 bases from J, with 7 bases between. The CDR3 here is CASSETYQETQYF. The CDR3 DNA reads TGTGCCAGCAGCGAAACTTACCAAGAGACCCAGTACTTC. The full variable domain, its missing parts supplied by reference TRBV11-3 and TRBJ2-5, is EAGVVQSPRYKIIEKKQPVAFWCNPISGHNTLYWYLQNLGQGPELLIRYENEEAVDDSQLPKDRFSAERLKGVDSTLKIQPAELGDSAVYLCASSETYQETQYFGPGTRLLVL.

The rearrangement uses TRBV7-9 and TRBJ1-2, with no clear D. Deletions cut 5 bases from V and 8 bases from J, with 15 bases between. The germline V gene encodes CDR1 SEHNR and CDR2 FQNEAQ (reference sequence). This CDR3 spans 13 amino acids. The CDR3 bases are TGTGCCAGCAGCCCGTACCAAGGAGGGGGCTACACCTTC. This gives the protein CASSPYQGGGYTF.

The table lists this clonotype with a count of one. A much larger clone differs by one base, so this may be a read error. The chain has TRBV7-9 and TRBJ2-3; D is unclear. This CDR3 comprises 14 residues. The germline V gene has CDR1 SEHNR and CDR2 FQNEAQ (reference sequence). The CDR3 sequence is CASGLGIPTDTQYF. CDR3 sequence (DNA): TGTGCCAGCGGCTTAGGGATTCCCACAGATACGCAGTATTTT.

In its sample, this clonotype was seen many times. J is TRBJ2-3 and V is TRBV19; D is uncertain. The germline V and J ends were trimmed by 4 bases and 3 bases, with 11 bases remaining between them. Germline CDR1 is LNHDA and CDR2 is SQIVND (reference sequence). CDR3 length equals 14 residues. This CDR3 reads CASSKQDVTDTQYF. In DNA, the CDR3 is TGTGCCAGTAGTAAACAAGACGTAACAGATACGCAGTATTTT.

This clonotype has just a few counts. CDR3 amino acids: CASSLSLGVGNIQYF. The CDR3 DNA reads TGCGCCAGCAGCTTGTCCCTAGGTGTGGGAAACATTCAGTACTTC. The chain employs TRBV5-1 and TRBJ2-4; no firm D call. V dropped 1 base and J dropped 6 bases, with 14 bases sitting between them. Germline loops: CDR1 SGHRS, CDR2 YFSETQ. The CDR3 has 15 residues.

V gene TRBV20-1 combines with J gene TRBJ2-7, with a tentative D call TRBD1 (5 bases). Germline V gene lookup returns CDR1 DFQATT and CDR2 SNEGSKA (reference sequence). Trimming removed 3 bases at V and 0 bases at J, with 12 bases between. CDR3 size: 14 residues. The CDR3 sequence: CSARGLWGSYEQYF. For the CDR3, the DNA is TGCAGTGCTAGGGGGCTATGGGGCTCCTACGAGCAGTACTTC.

Concerning this clonotype: A read error is possible here, since a much larger clone lies one base away. It is unclear where the CDR3 begins or ends on the DNA, so no DNA is shown, and the CDR3 is as TCRdb lists it. CDR3 sequence: CASSFGPGNTEALF. The chain joins TRBV5-1 to TRBJ1-1; the D call in the table, TRBD1, was not verified against the DNA. The CDR3 extends over 14 residues, inclusive of both ends. Germline assignment: CDR1 SGHRS and CDR2 YFSETQ.

The table lists this clonotype with a few counts. V and J are TRBV20-1 and TRBJ2-1; TRBD2 matches at 13 bases. The trim removed 0 bases at V and 7 bases at J, leaving 9 bases unmatched. Germline V gives CDR1 DFQATT, CDR2 SNEGSKA (reference sequence). This CDR3 comprises 17 residues. The CDR3, as DNA: TGCAGTGCTAGAGATGTAACTAGCGGGAGGGCCGGGAATGAGCAGTTCTTC. Translated: CSARDVTSGRAGNEQFF.

The chain has TRBV6-5 and TRBJ2-7; TRBD2 matches 8 bases. The CDR3 covers 14 residues. The germline V gene encodes CDR1 MNHEY and CDR2 SVGAGI. J gave up 4 bases and V 5 bases, and 7 bases lay outside the gene matches. The CDR3: CASSIGRGVYEQYF. In DNA form, the CDR3 reads TGTGCCAGCAGTATCGGGAGGGGCGTATACGAGCAGTACTTC.

About this clonotype itself: Without the conserved terminal phenylalanine or tryptophan, this CDR3 likely stems from a read error. The DNA is left out, because the CDR3 cannot be placed on it with certainty; the CDR3 is given as TCRdb lists it. This chain links TRBV20-1 with TRBJ1-1; TRBD1 was called by the table and not checked on the DNA. Germline V gene sequence: CDR1 DFQATT, CDR2 SNEGSKA (reference sequence). The CDR3 extends over 12 residues, inclusive of both ends. The CDR3 region is CSARGDRASNQS.

The chain carries TRBV9 and TRBJ1-2; tentative D call: TRBD1 (6 bases). The CDR3 is 15 residues long. Deletions cut 1 base from V and 3 bases from J, with 13 bases between. Germline lookup yields CDR1 SGDLS and CDR2 YYNGEE. The CDR3 DNA follows: TGTGCCAGCAGCGTATCGGGGGCGCGGGACTATGGCTACACCTTC. Translated, it gives CASSVSGARDYGYTF. Drawing the rest from reference TRBV9 and TRBJ1-2, the complete variable domain is DSGVTQTPKHLITATGQRVTLRCSPRSGDLSVYWYQQSLDQGLQFLIQYYNGEERAKGNILERFSAQQFPDLHSELNLSSLELGDSALYFCASSVSGARDYGYTFGSGTRLTVV.

This clonotype appeared a few times. The chain is built from TRBV30 and TRBJ2-7, with 11 bases aligning to TRBD1. The germline V gene has CDR1 GTSNPN and CDR2 SVGIG (reference sequence). The CDR3 is 17 amino acids. With V trimmed by 3 bases and J by 3 bases, 13 bases remained unmatched. CDR3 DNA: TGTGCCTGGAGACCGTATAGCCGGGACAGGGGGATCTACGAGCAGTACTTC. Encoded protein: CAWRPYSRDRGIYEQYF.

This clonotype was seen more than once but under ten times. This chain joins TRBV15 and TRBJ2-5; D perhaps matches TRBD2 (5 bases). V was pared by 6 bases and J by 5 bases, with 19 bases between. From germline, CDR1 is LNHNV and CDR2 YYDKDF (reference sequence). The CDR3 has 15 amino acids. CDR3: CATRRSREGDETQYF. The CDR3 DNA follows: TGTGCCACCAGAAGGTCGAGGGAAGGTGACGAGACCCAGTACTTC.

This clonotype came up many times. The chain combines TRBV6-2 or TRBV6-3 with TRBJ2-2, with D unresolved. The CDR3 extends over 13 amino acids. Germline V CDR1 and CDR2: MNHEY, SVGEGT. With 5 bases removed from V and 3 bases from J, the gap between germline ends came to 7 bases. The CDR3 loop reads CASSRSDTGELFF. DNA of the CDR3: TGTGCCAGCAGTCGGTCGGACACCGGGGAGCTGTTTTTT.

In this sample, this clonotype turned up a few times. The CDR3 bases are TGTGCCAGCAGCCAAGGTCCCCGGCGGACTGAGCAGTTCTTC. Translating it yields CASSQGPRRTEQFF. V and J are TRBV3-1 and TRBJ2-1; D not resolved. Germline assignment: CDR1 LGHDT and CDR2 YNNKEL (reference sequence). This CDR3 spans 14 amino acids. The ends were cut back, 1 base at V and 9 bases at J, with 13 bases in the middle.

The chain uses TRBV24-1 and TRBJ1-3, with 8 positions matching TRBD1. This CDR3 has 20 amino acids. Losses at the gene ends were 7 bases for V and 0 bases for J; bases not matched to a gene: 19. Germline-derived CDR1 and CDR2 are KGHDR and SFDVKD. The CDR3 loop reads CATSTRGQGLIYCSGNTIYF. The CDR3, as DNA: TGTGCCACCAGCACCAGAGGACAGGGACTGATATACTGCTCTGGAAACACCATATATTTT.

This clonotype was observed a handful of times. J is TRBJ2-7 and V is TRBV6-1; 7 bases map to TRBD2. V lost 1 base, J lost 5 bases, and 8 bases stayed unmatched. CDR3 length equals 15 residues. Germline V CDR1 and CDR2: MNHNS, SASEGT. The CDR3 DNA reads TGTGCCAGCAGTGAAGGGGAGGGTGGAAGGAACGAGCAGTACTTC. This gives the protein CASSEGEGGRNEQYF.

The V and J genes are TRBV6-6 and TRBJ1-6; TRBD1 might be the D (6 bases). Germline lookup yields CDR1 MNHNY and CDR2 SVGAGI (reference sequence). Trimming stripped 5 bases from V and 8 bases from J, with 13 bases between. CDR3 length equals 14 residues. CDR3 coding DNA: TGTGCCAGCAGTGTAGGACAGACGGATTCACCCCTCCACTTT. Translating gives CASSVGQTDSPLHF.

This clonotype was recorded at least ten times. The gene calls are TRBV20-1 and TRBJ2-7; D is undetermined. Germline assignment: CDR1 DFQATT and CDR2 SNEGSKA (reference sequence). The CDR3 has 13 residues. Trimming shortened V by 1 base and J by 6 bases, and 13 bases separated the two germline ends. CDR3 in DNA: TGCAGTGCTAGAGGGGTTATAGTAAGCGAGCAGTACTTC. Residues: CSARGVIVSEQYF.

This clonotype was seen only a few times. This sequence joins TRBV14 and TRBJ2-3; D gene uncertain. V lost 6 bases to trimming and J lost 0 bases, with 22 bases between them. CDR1 is SGHDN, CDR2 FVKESK, per germline. This CDR3 comprises 18 residues. CDR3 region: CASSPEEWAESSTDTQYF. The DNA of the CDR3 is TGTGCCAGCAGTCCAGAAGAATGGGCGGAGAGTAGCACAGATACGCAGTATTTT.